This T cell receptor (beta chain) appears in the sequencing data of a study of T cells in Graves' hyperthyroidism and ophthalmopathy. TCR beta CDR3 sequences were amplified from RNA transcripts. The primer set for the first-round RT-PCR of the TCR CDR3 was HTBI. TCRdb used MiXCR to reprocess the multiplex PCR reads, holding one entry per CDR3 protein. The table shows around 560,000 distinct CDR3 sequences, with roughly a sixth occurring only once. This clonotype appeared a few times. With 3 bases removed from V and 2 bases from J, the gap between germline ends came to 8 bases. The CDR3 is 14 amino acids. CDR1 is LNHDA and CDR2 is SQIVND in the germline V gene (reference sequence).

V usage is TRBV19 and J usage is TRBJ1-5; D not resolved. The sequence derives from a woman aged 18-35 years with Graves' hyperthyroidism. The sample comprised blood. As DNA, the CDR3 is TGTGCCAGTAGTATCCGCCAGGGCAATCAGCCCCAGCATTTT. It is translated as CASSIRQGNQPQHF.